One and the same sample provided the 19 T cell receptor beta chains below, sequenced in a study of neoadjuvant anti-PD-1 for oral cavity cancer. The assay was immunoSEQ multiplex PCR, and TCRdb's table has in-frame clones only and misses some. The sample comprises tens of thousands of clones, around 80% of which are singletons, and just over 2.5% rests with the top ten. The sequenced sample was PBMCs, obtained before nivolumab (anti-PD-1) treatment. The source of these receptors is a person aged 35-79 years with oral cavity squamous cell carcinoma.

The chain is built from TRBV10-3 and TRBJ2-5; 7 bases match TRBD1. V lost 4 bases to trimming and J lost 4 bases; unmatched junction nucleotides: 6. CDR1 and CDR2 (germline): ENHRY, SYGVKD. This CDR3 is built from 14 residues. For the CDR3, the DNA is TGTGCCATCAGTGCGACAGGGATAGGAGAGACCCAGTACTTC. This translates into CAISATGIGETQYF.

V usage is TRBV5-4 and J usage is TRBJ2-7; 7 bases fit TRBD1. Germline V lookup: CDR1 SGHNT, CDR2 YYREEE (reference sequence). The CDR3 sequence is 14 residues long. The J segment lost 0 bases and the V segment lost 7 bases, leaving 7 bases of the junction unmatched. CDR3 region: CASGPGQISYEQYF. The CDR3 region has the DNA TGTGCCAGCGGACCGGGACAGATCTCCTACGAGCAGTACTTC. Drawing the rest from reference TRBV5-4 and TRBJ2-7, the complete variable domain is ETGVTQSPTHLIKTRGQQVTLRCSSQSGHNTVSWYQQALGQGPQFIFQYYREEENGRGNFPPRFSGLQFPNYSSELNVNALELDDSALYLCASGPGQISYEQYFGPGTRLTVT.

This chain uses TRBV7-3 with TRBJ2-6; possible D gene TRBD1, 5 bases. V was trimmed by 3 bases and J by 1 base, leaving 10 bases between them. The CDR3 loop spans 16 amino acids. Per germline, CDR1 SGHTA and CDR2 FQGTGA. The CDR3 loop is CASSFYPGSGANVLTF. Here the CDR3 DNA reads TGTGCCAGCAGCTTCTACCCAGGGTCTGGGGCCAACGTCCTGACTTTC. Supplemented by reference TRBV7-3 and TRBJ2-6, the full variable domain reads GAGVSQTPSNKVTEKGKYVELRCDPISGHTALYWYRQSLGQGPEFLIYFQGTGAADDSGLPNDRFFAVRPEGSVSTLKIQRTERGDSAVYLCASSFYPGSGANVLTFGAGSRLTVL.

As DNA, the CDR3 is TGTGCCAGCAGGCTGGGTTCAGGGAACACAGATACGCAGTATTTT. Translated: CASRLGSGNTDTQYF. The chain uses TRBV6-1 and TRBJ2-3, with D perhaps TRBD1 (5 bases). Germline V lookup: CDR1 MNHNS, CDR2 SASEGT. There are 15 residues in the CDR3. The ends were cut back, 6 bases at V and 2 bases at J, with 15 bases in the middle.

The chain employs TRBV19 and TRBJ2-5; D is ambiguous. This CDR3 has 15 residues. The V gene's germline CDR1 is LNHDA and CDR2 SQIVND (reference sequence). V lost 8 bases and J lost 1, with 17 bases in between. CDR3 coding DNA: TGTGCCAGTGCTGATAACAGCGCCTTCCAAGAGACCCAGTACTTC. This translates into CASADNSAFQETQYF.

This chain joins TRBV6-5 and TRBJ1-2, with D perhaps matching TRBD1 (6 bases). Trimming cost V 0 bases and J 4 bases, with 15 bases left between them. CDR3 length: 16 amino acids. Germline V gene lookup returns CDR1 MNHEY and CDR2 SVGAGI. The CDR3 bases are TGTGCCAGCAGTTACTCGTTCTCGGGGGGCGGCTATGGCTACACCTTC. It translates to CASSYSFSGGGYGYTF.

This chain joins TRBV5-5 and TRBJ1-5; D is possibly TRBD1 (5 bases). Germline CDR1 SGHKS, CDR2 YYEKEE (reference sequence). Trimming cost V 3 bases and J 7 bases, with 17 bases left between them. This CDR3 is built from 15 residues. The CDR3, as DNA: TGTGCCAGCAGCTGGGACCCCAACGGGGAACAGCCCCAGCATTTT. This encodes CASSWDPNGEQPQHF.

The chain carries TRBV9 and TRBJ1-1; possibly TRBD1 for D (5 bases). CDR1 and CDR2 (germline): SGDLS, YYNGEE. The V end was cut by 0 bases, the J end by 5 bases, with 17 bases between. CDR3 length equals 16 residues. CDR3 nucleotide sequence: TGTGCCAGCAGCGTAGACGGTCGGGGGGGTGGTACTGAAGCTTTCTTT. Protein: CASSVDGRGGGTEAFF.

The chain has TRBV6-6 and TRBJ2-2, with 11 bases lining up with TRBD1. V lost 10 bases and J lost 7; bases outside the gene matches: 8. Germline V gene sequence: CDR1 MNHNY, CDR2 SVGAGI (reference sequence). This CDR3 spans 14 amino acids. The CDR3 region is CAILGQGAVGELFF. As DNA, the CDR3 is TGTGCCATCTTAGGACAGGGGGCGGTCGGGGAGCTGTTTTTT.

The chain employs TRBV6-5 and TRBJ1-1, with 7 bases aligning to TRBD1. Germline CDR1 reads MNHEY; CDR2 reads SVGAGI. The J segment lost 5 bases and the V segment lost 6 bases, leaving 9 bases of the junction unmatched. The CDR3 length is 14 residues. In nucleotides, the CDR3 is TGTGCCAGCAGCAAAGGGGGCTCAATGACTGAAGCTTTCTTT. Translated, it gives CASSKGGSMTEAFF.

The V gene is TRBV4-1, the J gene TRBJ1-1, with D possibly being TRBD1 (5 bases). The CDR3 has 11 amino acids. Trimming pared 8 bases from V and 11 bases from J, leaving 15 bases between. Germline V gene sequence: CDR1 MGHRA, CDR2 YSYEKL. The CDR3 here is CASVAGVSAFF. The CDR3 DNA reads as TGCGCCAGCGTAGCGGGGGTGAGTGCTTTCTTT.

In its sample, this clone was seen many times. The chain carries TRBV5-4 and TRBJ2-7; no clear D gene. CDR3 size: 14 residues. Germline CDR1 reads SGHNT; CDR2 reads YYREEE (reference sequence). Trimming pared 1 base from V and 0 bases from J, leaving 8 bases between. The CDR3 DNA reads TGTGCCAGCAGCTTGCTCCCGAGCTCCTACGAGCAGTACTTC. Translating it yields CASSLLPSSYEQYF.

The CDR3 DNA follows: TGTGCCAGCAGTATTTTAGCGGGAGGATCCTACAATGAGCAGTTCTTC. Translated, it gives CASSILAGGSYNEQFF. The rearrangement joins TRBV27 to TRBJ2-1, with TRBD2 matching 10 bases. Trimming at V came to 5 bases and at J to 1 base, leaving 5 bases not matched to a gene. The CDR3 consists of 16 residues. CDR1 MNHEY and CDR2 SMNVEV come from the germline V gene (reference sequence).

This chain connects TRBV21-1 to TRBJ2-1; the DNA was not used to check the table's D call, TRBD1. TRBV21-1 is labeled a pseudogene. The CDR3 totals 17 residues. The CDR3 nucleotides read TGTGCCAGCAGCAAAGGCGAAGGGGACAGTCCCCACAATGAGCAGTTCTTC. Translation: CASSKGEGDSPHNEQFF.

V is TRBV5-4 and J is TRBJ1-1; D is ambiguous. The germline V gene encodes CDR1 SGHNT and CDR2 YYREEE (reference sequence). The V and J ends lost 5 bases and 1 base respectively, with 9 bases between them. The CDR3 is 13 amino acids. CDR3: CASRDLPNTEAFF. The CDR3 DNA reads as TGTGCCAGCAGGGACCTCCCGAACACTGAAGCTTTCTTT.

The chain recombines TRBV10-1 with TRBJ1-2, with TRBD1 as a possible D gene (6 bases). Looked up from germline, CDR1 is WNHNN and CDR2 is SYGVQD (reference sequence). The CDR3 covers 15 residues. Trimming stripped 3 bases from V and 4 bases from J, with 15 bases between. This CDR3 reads CASSEGTSGGYGYTF. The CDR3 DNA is TGCGCCAGCAGTGAAGGGACATCAGGAGGCTATGGCTACACCTTC.

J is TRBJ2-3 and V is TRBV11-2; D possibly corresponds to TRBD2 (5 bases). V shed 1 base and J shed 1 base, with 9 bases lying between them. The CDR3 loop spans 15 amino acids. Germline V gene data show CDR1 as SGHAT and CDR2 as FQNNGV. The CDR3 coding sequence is TGTGCCAGCAGCTTAGGGGAGTCGGGCACAGATACGCAGTATTTT. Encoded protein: CASSLGESGTDTQYF. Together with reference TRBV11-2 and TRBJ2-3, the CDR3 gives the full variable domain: EAGVAQSPRYKIIEKRQSVAFWCNPISGHATLYWYQQILGQGPKLLIQFQNNGVVDDSQLPKDRFSAERLKGVDSTLKIQPAKLEDSAVYLCASSLGESGTDTQYFGPGTRLTVL.

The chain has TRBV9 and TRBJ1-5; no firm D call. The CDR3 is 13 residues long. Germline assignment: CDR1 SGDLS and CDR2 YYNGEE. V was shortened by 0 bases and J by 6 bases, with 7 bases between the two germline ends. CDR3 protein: CASSVDSGQPQHF. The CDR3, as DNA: TGTGCCAGCAGCGTAGATTCGGGTCAGCCCCAGCATTTT.

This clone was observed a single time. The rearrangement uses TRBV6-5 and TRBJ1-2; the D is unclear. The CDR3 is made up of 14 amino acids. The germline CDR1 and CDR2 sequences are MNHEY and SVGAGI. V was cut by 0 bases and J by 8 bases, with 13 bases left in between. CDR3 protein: CASSYSGPSEGYTF. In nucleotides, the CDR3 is TGTGCCAGCAGTTACTCTGGGCCGAGCGAGGGCTACACCTTC.